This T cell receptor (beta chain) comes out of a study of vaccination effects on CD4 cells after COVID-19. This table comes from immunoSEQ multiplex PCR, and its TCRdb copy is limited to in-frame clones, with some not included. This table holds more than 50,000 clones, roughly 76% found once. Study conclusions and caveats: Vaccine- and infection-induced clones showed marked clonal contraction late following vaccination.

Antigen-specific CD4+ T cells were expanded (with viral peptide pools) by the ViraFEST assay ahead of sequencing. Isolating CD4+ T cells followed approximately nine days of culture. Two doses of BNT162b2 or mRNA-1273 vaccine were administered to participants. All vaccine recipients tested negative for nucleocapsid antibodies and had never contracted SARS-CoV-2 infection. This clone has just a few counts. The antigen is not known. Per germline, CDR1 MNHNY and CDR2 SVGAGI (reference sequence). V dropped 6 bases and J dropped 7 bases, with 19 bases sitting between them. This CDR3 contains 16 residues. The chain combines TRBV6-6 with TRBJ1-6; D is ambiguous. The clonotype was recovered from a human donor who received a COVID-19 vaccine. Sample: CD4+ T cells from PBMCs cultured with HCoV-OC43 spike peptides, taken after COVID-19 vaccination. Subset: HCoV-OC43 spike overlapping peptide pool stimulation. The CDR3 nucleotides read TGTGCCAGCAGAACCCAAGGCCGAAACCCGAATTCACCCCTCCACTTT. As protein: CASRTQGRNPNSPLHF.